The T cell receptor beta chain described here comes from a study of blood T cell repertoires in COVID-19. The wider study: The samples span acute and convalescent COVID-19 from the United States, Italy and Spain. Sample material is recorded as cDNA or gDNA derived from T cells, B-cell-depleted T cells, or PBMCs.

Original processing methods: Nucleated cell counts were estimated from reference gene primer amplification. TCRdb keeps only in-frame clones here, not all; method: immunoSEQ multiplex PCR. V and J calls and clone size are as listed in that table; D and trimming were resolved from the DNA. The data show about 140,000 clones, with 86% seen just once and 7% to 10% held by the top ten. With 5 bases clipped from V and 5 bases from J, the junction kept 3 bases outside the gene matches. This CDR3 contains 14 residues. The germline CDR1 and CDR2 sequences are SEHNR and FQNEAQ (reference sequence). In this sample, this clone turned up a few times.

V gene TRBV7-9 combines with J gene TRBJ2-1; 10 bases align to TRBD2. The sample consisted of peripheral blood. The sequence was obtained from a woman in her sixties with acute or convalescent COVID-19. CDR3 in amino acids: CASSPSGGNNEQFF. The CDR3 DNA follows: TGTGCCAGCAGCCCTAGCGGGGGTAACAATGAGCAGTTCTTC.